A single T cell receptor (beta chain) is shown here with its context. What antigen it recognizes has not been identified. No base quality information exists; no much larger clone differs at one position. This record belongs to a study of blood T cell repertoires in COVID-19 (dated by TCRdb to 2019 to 2021). The study in broad terms: Samples covering the acute and convalescent phases of COVID-19 were provided by collaborators in the United States, Italy and Spain. The material from the prospective study consisted of cDNA or gDNA derived from T cells, B-cell-depleted T cells, or PBMCs. Subjects who had been exposed to COVID-19, were actively infected with it, or had recovered from it provided the deeply sampled blood TCRbeta repertoires that made up the dataset. The repertoires were made available in a free public database intended to serve as a resource for research on the immune response to SARS-CoV-2. The samples were drawn from two sources: the first 160 participants of the ongoing ImmuneRACE study, and 950 to 1,500 subjects contributed by 6 global collaborators. Nearly every sample came with metadata listing a de-identified subject ID, COVID-19 status, age in years and sex. HLA class I and class II types, where available, came from metadata supplied by the sample provider rather than from assay-based typing.

Each collaborating institution followed its own protocols to collect whole blood in K2EDTA tubes. For TCRbeta analysis, collaborators shipped samples as frozen whole blood, isolated PBMCs, or DNA extracted from either of those sample types. CDR1 is given as SGHDT and CDR2 as YYEEEE, both from the germline V gene. The V end loses 0 bases and the J end loses 4 bases, and a stretch of 9 bases separates them. The CDR3 runs 14 residues from the cysteine to the phenylalanine. Just the 42-base CDR3 DNA is kept, in frame starting at base 1. TCRbeta CDR3 regions were amplified from genomic DNA using the immunoSEQ Assay, a bias-controlled multiplex PCR. Turning to the authors' computational methods: The number of nucleated cells in each sample was estimated from the amplification of reference gene primers within the assay. To quantify the absolute abundance of each unique TCRbeta CDR3 rearrangement, sequence reads were collapsed and filtered. Productive Simpson clonality was computed per sample as the square root of Simpson's diversity index over productive rearrangements. Held by TCRdb, this immuneACCESS table contains in-frame sequences only and omits some clones. Under half of the omission traces to an unresolved V gene where checked; the cause of the rest is unknown. That table gives V, J and clone size, and the DNA gave D and trimming. This sample comprises more than 150,000 clones, around three quarters of them detected only once. In total, the top ten clones hold 17% of the sample.

Broader findings and caveats from the paper: The quantity of clinical and demographic metadata differed by source and by participant and was supplied without curation.

This receptor chain uses TRBV5-6 and TRBJ2-3, with the D segment identity uncertain. Sequencing was done on a sample of peripheral blood. The TCR originated in a man in his sixties with active or convalescent COVID-19. The CDR3 sequence is CASSLGAAADTQYF. The nucleotide sequence reads as follows: TGTGCCAGCAGCTTGGGGGCAGCCGCAGATACGCAGTATTTT.